This T cell receptor beta chain came from a study of cytomegalovirus exposure and HLA in healthy donors. On the study more broadly: Within the Caucasian-associated ancestry cluster were roughly 81% of the 398 genotyped donors.

The junction had 10 bases not matched to a gene; V was cut back by 6 bases and J by 4 bases. CDR3 length equals 16 residues. Germline lookup yields CDR1 MDHEN and CDR2 SYDVKM. Study-wide results and limits: An observed cluster of highly shared sequence variants was recorded as a likely sequencing artifact. V- and J-gene trimming of TCR beta was linked (in a later analysis) to a missense DCLRE1C variant.

The study ran its PCR with 60 Vbeta and 13 Jbeta primers. Measured with immunoSEQ multiplex PCR; TCRdb has only the in-frame clones, and not every one. Its listing shows 150,000 or so clones. Concerning this clone itself: Its target is not known.

The V gene is TRBV28, the J gene TRBJ2-2, with 8 bases aligning to TRBD2. The sample comprised PBMCs. The receptor was isolated from a woman in her forties or fifties in good health and CMV-seronegative. The CDR3 spells CASRTPAGGLTGELFF. The CDR3 DNA reads as TGTGCCAGCAGAACTCCTGCGGGAGGCCTCACCGGGGAGCTGTTTTTT.